A selection of T cell receptor beta chains follows, all from one sample in a study of early T cells in non-severe SARS-CoV-2 infection. TCRdb itself ran the 5' RACE reads through MiXCR, one entry per CDR3 protein. The table includes approximately 34,000 distinct CDR3 sequences, almost 5.5% detected once. Source: whole blood, taken at baseline. These receptors were collected from an adult who was a healthcare worker with PCR-confirmed SARS-CoV-2 infection or an uninfected control (not recorded which). Both conserved end residues are part of each CDR3. The D gene is left open where the match is weak. Clone size appears in some rows only: once, few, many, or a class for an expanded clone.

abundance	d_gene	v_gene	j_gene	CDR3nt	CDR3aa
many	.	TRBV28	TRBJ2-7	TGTGCCAGCGGATCGGAAGCCCCTTACGAGCAGTACTTC	CASGSEAPYEQYF
few	.	TRBV24-1	TRBJ2-2	TGTGCCACCAGCTGGGAGAACACCGGGGAGCTGTTTTTT	CATSWENTGELFF
many	.	TRBV18	TRBJ1-2	TGTGCCAGCTCACCGTCGGGCCGCGAAGGCTACACCTTC	CASSPSGREGYTF
.	.	TRBV24-1	TRBJ2-5	TGTGCCACCAGTGACCCCCGGCTGGAAGAGACCCAGTACTTC	CATSDPRLEETQYF
many	.	TRBV29-1	TRBJ2-1	TGCAGCGTTGTAGGGCAGGCCGTTGCCAATGAGCAGTTCTTC	CSVVGQAVANEQFF
many	TRBD2	TRBV5-5	TRBJ2-1	TGTGCCAGCAGCTCTTTCGGACTAGCGGGAGTCCCCAATGAGCAGTTCTTC	CASSSFGLAGVPNEQFF
.	.	TRBV2	TRBJ1-1	TGTGCCAGCAGTGTAGGGACGGTGAACACTGAAGCTTTCTTT	CASSVGTVNTEAFF
many	.	TRBV5-1	TRBJ2-1	TGCGCCAGCAGCTCGACCCTGCCGGGTTCCTACAATGAGCAGTTCTTC	CASSSTLPGSYNEQFF
many	.	TRBV20-1	TRBJ2-4	TGCAGTGCTAGAAGGGGGGATGCAGATCTAGCCAAAAACATTCAGTACTTC	CSARRGDADLAKNIQYF
many	.	TRBV7-2	TRBJ2-5	TGTGCCAGCAGCTTAGGTTCCGCTAGCGCCCAAGAGACCCAGTACTTC	CASSLGSASAQETQYF
many	.	TRBV7-6	TRBJ2-1	TGTGCCAGCAGCTTAAAGGCGGCAGACAATGAGCAGTTCTTC	CASSLKAADNEQFF
many	TRBD1	TRBV28	TRBJ2-5	TGTGCCAGCAGTTTTGAAGGACAGGGGTTGAAGACCCAGTACTTC	CASSFEGQGLKTQYF
few	TRBD1	TRBV5-4	TRBJ2-5	TGTGCCAGCAGCAAGTACACAGGGGGCTTCCAAGAGACCCAGTACTTC	CASSKYTGGFQETQYF
.	.	TRBV27	TRBJ2-7	TGTGCCAGCAGTTTCGGACCCCCCTCCTACGAGCAGTACTTC	CASSFGPPSYEQYF
many	TRBD2	TRBV19	TRBJ2-1	TGTGCCAGTAGGGGGAGGGCGGGAGGTGTCAATGAGCAGTTCTTC	CASRGRAGGVNEQFF
.	TRBD2	TRBV4-1	TRBJ2-5	TGCGCCAGCAGCCAAGTGATAACTAGCGCTGAGACCCAGTACTTC	CASSQVITSAETQYF
.	TRBD2	TRBV20-1	TRBJ2-1	TGCAGTGCTGCTACGACTAGCGGCTCTTTCGGTGAGCAGTTCTTC	CSAATTSGSFGEQFF
many	.	TRBV12-3/TRBV12-4	TRBJ2-1	TGTGCCAGCAGTTTAGAACAGCACAATGAGCAGTTCTTC	CASSLEQHNEQFF
.	TRBD1	TRBV6-1	TRBJ1-1	TGTGCCAGCAGTACGGGACAGGGGGAGGTGGACACTGAAGCTTTCTTT	CASSTGQGEVDTEAFF
.	TRBD2	TRBV20-1	TRBJ2-3	TGCAGTGCGATGGGACTAGCGGGAGGGACAGATACGCAGTATTTT	CSAMGLAGGTDTQYF